This TCR beta chain was sequenced for a study of long-term antiretroviral therapy in people with HIV. Study-level results: Pre-ART expanded clones dominated the repertoire at every time point. Blood draws took place between about 2003 and 2018 and possibly involved older ART regimens.

Every single participant having HIV got treatment inside the United States. The assay, immunoSEQ v3.0, was run at survey level. Researchers set sequencing to target about 35,000-55,000 T-cell genomes per sample. Profiled with immunoSEQ multiplex PCR; TCRdb holds only in-frame clones, not every one. The sample has about 30,000 clones, nearly 97% seen once. Note on this clone: Its target is unknown.

V lost 0 bases to trimming and J lost 4 bases, with 7 bases between them. From germline, CDR1 is SGHRS and CDR2 YFSETQ. This CDR3 spans 13 amino acids. Source: unsorted PBMCs, taken 5.3 years after starting antiretroviral therapy. The TCR sequence derives from a man aged 30 to 39 with HIV. The V call is TRBV5-1, the J call TRBJ1-1; unclear D gene. CDR3 DNA: TGCGCCAGCAGCTTGGTTGAGGGCACTGAAGCTTTCTTT. It encodes CASSLVEGTEAFF. The full variable domain, its missing parts supplied by reference TRBV5-1 and TRBJ1-1, is KAGVTQTPRYLIKTRGQQVTLSCSPISGHRSVSWYQQTPGQGLQFLFEYFSETQRNKGNFPGRFSGRQFSNSRSEMNVSTLELGDSALYLCASSLVEGTEAFFGQGTRLTVV.